This TCR delta chain was sequenced during a study of γδ T cells in repeated Plasmodium falciparum infection. This clone was counted a few times. The amino acid sequence in TCRdb belongs to a much larger clone and departs from this DNA's translation at residue 12, likely a sequencing read error; the sequence shown is translated from the DNA. Each sorted gammadelta sample had TRG and TRD chains sequenced. TCRdb processed the multiplex PCR reads again with the CATT caller. The sample carries approximately 60,000 delta-chain clones, over 1.5% recorded once. Bulk repertoires came from Vgamma9/Vdelta2+ or Vdelta2-negative gammadelta T cells flow-sorted from PBMC. CDR1 TSWWSYY and CDR2 QGS come from the germline V gene. Losses at the gene ends were 4 bases for V and 3 bases for J; bases not matched to a gene: 22. The CDR3 covers 20 residues.

The material sequenced was gamma-delta T cells from blood. The chain uses TRDV1 and TRDJ1; 8 nucleotides agree with TRDD3. This TCR was recovered from a pool of human donors (malaria-infected and uninfected, not separated). The CDR3 reads CALGGAHGLGDARGADKLIF. The CDR3 bases are TGTGCTCTTGGGGGAGCCCATGGGTTGGGGGATGCAAGAGGTGCCGATAAACTCATCTTT.